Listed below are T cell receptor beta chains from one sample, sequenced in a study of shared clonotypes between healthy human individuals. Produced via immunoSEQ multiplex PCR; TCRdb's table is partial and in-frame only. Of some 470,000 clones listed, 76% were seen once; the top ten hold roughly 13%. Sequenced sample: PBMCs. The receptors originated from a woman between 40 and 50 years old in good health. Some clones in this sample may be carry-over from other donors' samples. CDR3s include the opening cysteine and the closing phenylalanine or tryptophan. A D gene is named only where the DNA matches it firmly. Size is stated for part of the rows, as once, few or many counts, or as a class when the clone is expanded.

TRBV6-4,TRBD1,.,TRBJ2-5,CASSKEGGYGTQYF,TGTGCCAGCAGTAAGGAAGGGGGCTATGGGACCCAGTACTTC
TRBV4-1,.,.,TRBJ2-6,CASSQDVTPMGANVLTF,TGCGCCAGCAGCCAAGATGTTACCCCCATGGGGGCCAACGTCCTGACTTTC
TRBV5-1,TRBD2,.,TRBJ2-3,CASSTRDYPTDTQYF,TGCGCCAGCAGCACTCGGGACTACCCCACAGATACGCAGTATTTT
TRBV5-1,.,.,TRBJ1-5,CASSLTGGQPQHF,TGCGCCAGCAGCTTGACCGGGGGTCAGCCCCAGCATTTT
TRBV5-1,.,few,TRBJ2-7,CASSRTAADYEQYF,TGCGCCAGCAGCAGGACAGCGGCTGACTACGAGCAGTACTTC
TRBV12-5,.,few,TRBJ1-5,CASGLGGEGQPQHF,TGTGCTAGTGGTTTGGGCGGAGAGGGACAGCCCCAGCATTTT
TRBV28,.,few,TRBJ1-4,CASAASLATNEKLFF,TGTGCCAGCGCTGCTAGTCTTGCAACTAATGAAAAACTGTTTTTT
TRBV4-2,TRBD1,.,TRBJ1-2,CASSHPRGRGYGYTF,TGTGCCAGCAGCCATCCCAGGGGGCGCGGGTATGGCTACACCTTC
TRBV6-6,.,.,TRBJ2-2,CASSFLGYTGELFF,TGTGCCAGCAGTTTTTTGGGTTACACCGGGGAGCTGTTTTTT
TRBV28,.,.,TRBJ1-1,CASSPPGDTEAFF,TGTGCCAGCAGTCCCCCGGGGGACACTGAAGCTTTCTTT
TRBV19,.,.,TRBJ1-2,CASSPVERSYGYTF,TGTGCCAGTAGTCCCGTAGAACGGAGCTATGGCTACACCTTC
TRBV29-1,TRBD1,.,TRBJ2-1,CSVARGLYNEQFF,TGCAGCGTTGCCAGGGGGCTCTACAATGAGCAGTTCTTC
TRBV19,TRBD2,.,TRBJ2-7,CASSERELGGYEQYF,TGTGCCAGTAGTGAGCGGGAGCTCGGCGGGTACGAGCAGTACTTC
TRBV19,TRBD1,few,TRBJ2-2,CASSLGQANTGELFF,TGTGCCAGTAGTTTGGGACAGGCTAACACCGGGGAGCTGTTTTTT
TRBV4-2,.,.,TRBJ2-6,CASTPRPTGANVLTF,TGTGCCAGCACCCCGAGGCCAACTGGGGCCAACGTCCTGACTTTC
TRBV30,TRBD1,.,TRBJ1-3,CAWTTGSSGNAIYF,TGTGCCTGGACGACAGGGAGCTCTGGAAACGCCATATATTTT